The 10 T cell receptor beta chains presented below share a single source sample, sequenced in a study of blood T cell repertoires in COVID-19. Data came from immunoSEQ multiplex PCR; TCRdb stores just in-frame clones and leaves some out. The table lists 390,000 or so clones, about 90% of them singletons. The sequenced material came from peripheral blood. These receptors were collected from a woman aged 30 to 39 with COVID-19, enrolled during active disease.

The chain recombines TRBV7-9 with TRBJ2-7, with D maybe TRBD2 (5 bases). The germline V gene has CDR1 SEHNR and CDR2 FQNEAQ (reference sequence). The CDR3 consists of 15 residues. Trimming left V 1 base short and J 4 bases short, with 14 bases between. Here the CDR3 reads CASSLGMGGSYEQYF. CDR3 nucleotide sequence: TGTGCCAGCAGCTTAGGTATGGGTGGGAGTTACGAGCAGTACTTC.

The rearrangement links TRBV4-3 to TRBJ1-2; 7 nucleotides align to TRBD1. There are 12 residues in the CDR3. CDR1 is LGHNA and CDR2 is YSLEER in the germline V gene. The junction had 1 base not matched to a gene; V was cut back by 4 bases and J by 5 bases. CDR3 loop: CASSLTGYGYTF. CDR3 sequence (DNA): TGCGCCAGCAGCCTGACAGGGTATGGCTACACCTTC.

The genes are TRBV27 and TRBJ2-7, with TRBD1 matching over 7 bases. In germline, CDR1 is MNHEY, CDR2 SMNVEV (reference sequence). The trim removed 8 bases at V and 3 bases at J, leaving 7 bases unmatched. CDR3 length: 13 amino acids. The CDR3 sequence is CASLWPGGYEQYF. The CDR3 bases are TGTGCCAGCTTGTGGCCAGGGGGCTACGAGCAGTACTTC.

The sample holds a few counts of this clone. This rearrangement joins TRBV6-4 to TRBJ2-1, with D maybe TRBD2 (6 bases). This CDR3 has 15 amino acids. Germline assignment: CDR1 MRHNA and CDR2 SNTAGT. V lost 8 bases and J 4 bases, leaving 18 bases between the germline ends. The CDR3 region has the DNA TGTGCCAGCCGAAGTAGCGGAGACCCTTACAATGAGCAGTTCTTC. Its translation: CASRSSGDPYNEQFF.

This clone was seen more than once but under ten times. The CDR3 sequence: CASSASYYNNEQFF. The CDR3 DNA sequence: TGCGCCAGCAGCGCTTCCTACTATAACAATGAGCAGTTCTTC. This chain links TRBV5-1 with TRBJ2-1; no definite D call. The CDR3 has 14 amino acids. V dropped 4 bases and J dropped 5 bases, with 13 bases sitting between them. Germline V lookup: CDR1 SGHRS, CDR2 YFSETQ.

The CDR3 coding sequence is TGTGCCAGCAGTTTAAACGGCGGCGGTTACGAGCAGTACTTC. It translates to CASSLNGGGYEQYF. This chain uses TRBV27 with TRBJ2-7; the D is unclear. The CDR3 extends over 14 amino acids. Per germline, CDR1 MNHEY and CDR2 SMNVEV (reference sequence). Trimming stripped 2 bases from V and 4 bases from J, with 12 bases between.

This clone has just one count. CDR3 loop: CASIRAGYTGELFF. The CDR3 region has the DNA TGTGCCAGCATTAGGGCGGGGTACACCGGGGAGCTGTTTTTT. This chain uses TRBV2 with TRBJ2-2; TRBD2 might be the D (6 bases). V was trimmed by 7 bases and J by 3 bases, leaving 12 bases between them. Per the germline V gene, CDR1 is SNHLY and CDR2 is FYNNEI. This CDR3 is built from 14 residues.

DNA of the CDR3: TGCGCCAGCAGCTTGGTAGCCGGGACTAGCTTCAACGAGCAGTACTTC. Translation gives CASSLVAGTSFNEQYF. The V call is TRBV5-1, the J call TRBJ2-7; 9 bases line up with TRBD2. CDR1 is SGHRS, CDR2 YFSETQ, per germline. The CDR3 totals 16 residues. The trim removed 0 bases at V and 5 bases at J, leaving 9 bases unmatched.

This sequence joins TRBV7-9 and TRBJ2-5; the match to TRBD2 covers 7 bases. Germline CDR1 and CDR2: SEHNR and FQNEAQ (reference sequence). V gave up 5 bases and J gave up 2 bases; unmatched junction bases: 2. The CDR3 has 13 residues. The CDR3 DNA is TGTGCCAGCAGCGATAGCGGGCAAGAGACCCAGTACTTC. This encodes CASSDSGQETQYF.

The chain uses TRBV28 and TRBJ2-7; 8 bases are shared with TRBD2. After removal of 6 bases from V and 6 bases from J, the junction contained 1 base not matched to a gene. The CDR3 has 11 residues. Germline-derived CDR1 and CDR2 are MDHEN and SYDVKM. This CDR3 is CASRSGSEQYF. The DNA of the CDR3 is TGTGCCAGCAGAAGCGGGAGCGAGCAGTACTTC.